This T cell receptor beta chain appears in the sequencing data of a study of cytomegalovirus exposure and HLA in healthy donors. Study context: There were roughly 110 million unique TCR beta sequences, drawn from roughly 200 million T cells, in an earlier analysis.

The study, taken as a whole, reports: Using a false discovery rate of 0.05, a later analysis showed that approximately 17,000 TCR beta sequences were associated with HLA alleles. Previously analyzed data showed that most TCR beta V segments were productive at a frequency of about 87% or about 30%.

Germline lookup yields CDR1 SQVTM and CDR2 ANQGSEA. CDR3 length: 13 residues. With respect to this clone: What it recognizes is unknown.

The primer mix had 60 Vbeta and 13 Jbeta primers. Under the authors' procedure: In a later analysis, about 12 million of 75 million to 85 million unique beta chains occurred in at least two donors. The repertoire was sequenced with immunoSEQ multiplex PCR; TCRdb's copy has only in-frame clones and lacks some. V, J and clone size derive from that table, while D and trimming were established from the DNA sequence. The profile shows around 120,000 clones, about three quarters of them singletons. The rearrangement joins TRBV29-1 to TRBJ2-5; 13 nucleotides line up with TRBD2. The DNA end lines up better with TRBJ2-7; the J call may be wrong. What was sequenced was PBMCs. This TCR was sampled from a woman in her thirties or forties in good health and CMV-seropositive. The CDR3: CSARTSGSYEQYF. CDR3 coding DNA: TGCAGCGCTAGGACTAGCGGGAGCTACGAGCAGTACTTC.